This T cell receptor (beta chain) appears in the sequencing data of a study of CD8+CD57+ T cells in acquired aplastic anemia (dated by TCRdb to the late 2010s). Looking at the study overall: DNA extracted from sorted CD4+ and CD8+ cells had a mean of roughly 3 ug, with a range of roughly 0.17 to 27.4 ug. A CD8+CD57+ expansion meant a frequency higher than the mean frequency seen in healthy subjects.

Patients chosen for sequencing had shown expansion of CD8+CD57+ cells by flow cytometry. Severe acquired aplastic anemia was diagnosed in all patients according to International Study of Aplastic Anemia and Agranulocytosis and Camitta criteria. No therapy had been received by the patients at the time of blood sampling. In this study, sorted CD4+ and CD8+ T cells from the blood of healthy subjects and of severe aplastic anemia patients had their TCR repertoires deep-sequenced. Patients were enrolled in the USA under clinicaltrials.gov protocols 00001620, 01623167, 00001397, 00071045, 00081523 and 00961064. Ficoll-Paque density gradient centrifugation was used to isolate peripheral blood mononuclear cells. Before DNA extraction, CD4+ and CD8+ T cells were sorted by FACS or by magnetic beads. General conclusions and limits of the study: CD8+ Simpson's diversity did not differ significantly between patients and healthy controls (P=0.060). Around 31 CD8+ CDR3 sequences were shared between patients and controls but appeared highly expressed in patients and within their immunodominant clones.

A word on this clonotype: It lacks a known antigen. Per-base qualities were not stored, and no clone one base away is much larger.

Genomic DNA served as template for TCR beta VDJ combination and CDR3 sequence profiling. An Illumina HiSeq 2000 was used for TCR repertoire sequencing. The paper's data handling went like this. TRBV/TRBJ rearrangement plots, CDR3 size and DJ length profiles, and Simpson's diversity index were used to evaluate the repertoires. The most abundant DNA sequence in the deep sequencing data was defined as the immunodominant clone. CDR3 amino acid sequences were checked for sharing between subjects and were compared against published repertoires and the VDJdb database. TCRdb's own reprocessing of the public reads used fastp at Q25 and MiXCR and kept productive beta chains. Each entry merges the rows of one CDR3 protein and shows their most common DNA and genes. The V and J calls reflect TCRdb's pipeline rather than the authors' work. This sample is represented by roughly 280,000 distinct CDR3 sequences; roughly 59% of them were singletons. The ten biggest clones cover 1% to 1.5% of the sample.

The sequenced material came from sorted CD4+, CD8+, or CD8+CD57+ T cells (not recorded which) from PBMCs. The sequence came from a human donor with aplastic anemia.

The CDR3 region reads CAISTTADYGYTF. The sequenced DNA: TGTGCCATCAGTACGACAGCCGACTATGGCTACACCTTC. Rearrangement joined TRBV10-3 to TRBJ1-2, with TRBD1 tentatively as D gene (5 bases match). Trimming at the junction amounts to 5 bases on V and 3 bases on J, and the germline ends lie 10 bases apart. CDR1 and CDR2, looked up from the germline V gene, are ENHRY and SYGVKD. The CDR3, cysteine through phenylalanine, is 13 amino acids long. The entry retains the CDR3 DNA only, 39 bases that are in frame from base 1.